Reported below is one T cell receptor beta chain. Its cognate antigen is unknown. Per germline, CDR1 WSHSY and CDR2 SAAADI. This CDR3 is 14 amino acids long. Deletions cut 5 bases from V and 3 bases from J, with 13 bases between. It was the approximately 130-subject validation cohort, separate from the approximately 680-subject first cohort, to which the donors belonged. The data were taken from a study of cytomegalovirus exposure and HLA in healthy donors. Findings and limits, study-wide: For most TCR sequences rarity was the rule, although some public TCRs occurred in many donors.

The protocol was immunoSEQ multiplex PCR, while the TCRdb copy is restricted to in-frame clones and leaves out a portion. The table shows more than 95,000 clones, with 90% to 95% occurring only once. V gene TRBV10-2 combines with J gene TRBJ2-5; D is possibly TRBD1 (6 bases). The TCR comes from a woman under 30 in good health and CMV-seronegative. What was sequenced was PBMCs. The CDR3 here is CASSPEGVEETQYF. CDR3 in DNA: TGCGCCAGCAGTCCCGAGGGGGTGGAAGAGACCCAGTACTTC.